The present TCR beta chain was sequenced within a study of T cell clonality in common variable immunodeficiency. Heparinized whole blood, about 5 to 8.5 ml, came from each donor. TCRdb's table, derived via immunoSEQ multiplex PCR, lists solely in-frame clones and lacks some. The repertoire shows about 52,000 clones, none seen only once; the top ten take 3% to 3.5%. This clone was seen repeatedly, ten times or more. Antigen: not known. The observed sequence ends 3 residues before the CDR3 terminus, with the missing tail filled in from the germline J gene. The CDR3 contains 16 residues. Looked up from germline, CDR1 is DFQATT and CDR2 is SNEGSKA (reference sequence). The trim removed 0 bases at V and 5 bases at J, leaving 7 bases unmatched. Notes on the study in general: Links between repertoire features and CVID complications were heterogeneity-limited. Compared with controls, CVID subjects had fewer shared TCRbeta clones. CVID subjects had higher TCRbeta clonality than healthy controls, most marked in about a third.

Sequences were obtained from peripheral blood mononuclear cells. This chain links TRBV20-1 with TRBJ2-5, with 12 bases that match TRBD2. The clonotype was recovered from a person between 18 and 75 years old in good health. CDR3 residues: CSARESGLAGYETQYF. The CDR3 DNA, read in part, is TGCAGTGCTAGAGAGTCAGGACTAGCGGGATACGAGACC.